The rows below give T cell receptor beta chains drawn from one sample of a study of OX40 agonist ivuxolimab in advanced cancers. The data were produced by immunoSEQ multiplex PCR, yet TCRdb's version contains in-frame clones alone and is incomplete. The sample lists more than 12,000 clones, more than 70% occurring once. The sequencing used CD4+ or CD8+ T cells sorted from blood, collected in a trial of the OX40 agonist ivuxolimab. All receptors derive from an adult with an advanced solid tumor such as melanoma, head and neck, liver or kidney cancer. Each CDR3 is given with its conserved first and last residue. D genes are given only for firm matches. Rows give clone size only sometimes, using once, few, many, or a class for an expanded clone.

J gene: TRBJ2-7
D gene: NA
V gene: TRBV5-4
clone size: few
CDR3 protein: CASSFNLFEQYF
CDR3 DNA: TGTGCCAGCAGTTTTAACCTCTTCGAGCAGTACTTC

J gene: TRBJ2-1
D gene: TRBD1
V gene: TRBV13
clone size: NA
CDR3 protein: CASSLGGTGLNEQFF
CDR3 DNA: TGTGCCAGCAGCTTAGGTGGGACAGGCCTCAATGAGCAGTTCTTC

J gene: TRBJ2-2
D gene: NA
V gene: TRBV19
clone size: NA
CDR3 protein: CASSMVQAYTGELFF
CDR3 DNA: TGTGCCAGTAGTATGGTCCAGGCCTACACCGGGGAGCTGTTTTTT

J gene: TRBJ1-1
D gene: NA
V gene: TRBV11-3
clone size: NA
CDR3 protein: CASSLDVGEAFF
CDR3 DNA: TGTGCCAGCAGCTTAGATGTTGGTGAAGCTTTCTTT

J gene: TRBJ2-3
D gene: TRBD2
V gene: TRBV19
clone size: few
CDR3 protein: CASKLGAGGTDTQYF
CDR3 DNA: TGTGCCAGTAAACTTGGAGCGGGAGGCACAGATACGCAGTATTTT

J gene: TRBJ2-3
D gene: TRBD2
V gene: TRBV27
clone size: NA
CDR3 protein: CASSFLTSGSFDTQYF
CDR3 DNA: TGTGCCAGCAGTTTCCTGACTAGCGGGAGCTTTGATACGCAGTATTTT

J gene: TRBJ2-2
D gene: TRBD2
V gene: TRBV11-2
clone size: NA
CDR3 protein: CASSPLTSGVTGELFF
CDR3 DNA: TGTGCCAGCAGCCCCCTGACTAGCGGTGTCACCGGGGAGCTGTTTTTT

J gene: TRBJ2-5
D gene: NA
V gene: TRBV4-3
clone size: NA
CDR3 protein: CASSLTTSVQETQYF
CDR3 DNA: TGCGCCAGCAGCCTTACCACTAGTGTGCAGGAGACCCAGTACTTC

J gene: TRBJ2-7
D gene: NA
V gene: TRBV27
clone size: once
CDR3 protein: CASTTTNGSSEQYF
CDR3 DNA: TGTGCCAGCACTACGACTAACGGGAGCTCCGAGCAGTACTTC

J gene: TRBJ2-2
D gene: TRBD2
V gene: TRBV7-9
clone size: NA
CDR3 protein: CASSPPGLAGEGTGELFF
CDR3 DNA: TGTGCCAGCAGCCCTCCGGGACTAGCGGGAGAAGGGACCGGGGAGCTGTTTTTT

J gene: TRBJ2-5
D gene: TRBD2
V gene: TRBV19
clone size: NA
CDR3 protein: CASKRDTGGQETQYF
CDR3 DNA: TGTGCCAGTAAGAGAGACACCGGGGGGCAAGAGACCCAGTACTTC

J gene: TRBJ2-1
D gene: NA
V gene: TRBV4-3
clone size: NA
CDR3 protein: CASSQDEPDEQFF
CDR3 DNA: TGCGCCAGCAGCCAAGACGAGCCCGATGAGCAGTTCTTC

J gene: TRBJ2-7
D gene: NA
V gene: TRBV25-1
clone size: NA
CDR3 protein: CASSRDAGNSYEQYF
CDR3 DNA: TGTGCCAGCAGTCGGGACGCAGGAAACTCATACGAGCAGTACTTC

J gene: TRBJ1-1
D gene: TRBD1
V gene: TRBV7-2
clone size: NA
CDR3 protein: CASSLVNRGLNEAFF
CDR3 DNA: TGTGCCAGCAGCTTAGTGAACAGGGGGCTTAATGAAGCTTTCTTT

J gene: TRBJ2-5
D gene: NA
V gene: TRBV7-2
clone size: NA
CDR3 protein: CASSLGYDPETQYF
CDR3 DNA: TGTGCCAGCAGCTTAGGATATGATCCCGAGACCCAGTACTTC

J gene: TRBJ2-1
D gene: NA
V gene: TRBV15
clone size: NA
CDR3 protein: CATSTGEAVSRSEQFF
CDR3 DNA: TGTGCCACCAGCACGGGCGAGGCCGTCAGCAGGAGTGAGCAGTTCTTC

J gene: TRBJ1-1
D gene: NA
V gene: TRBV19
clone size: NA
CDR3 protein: CASSERQMNTEAFF
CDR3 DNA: TGTGCCAGTAGCGAACGCCAGATGAACACTGAAGCTTTCTTT

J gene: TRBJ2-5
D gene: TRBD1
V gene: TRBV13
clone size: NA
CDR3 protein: CASRATGTGGFRETQYF
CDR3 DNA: TGTGCCAGCAGGGCCACCGGGACAGGGGGGTTTCGAGAGACCCAGTACTTC

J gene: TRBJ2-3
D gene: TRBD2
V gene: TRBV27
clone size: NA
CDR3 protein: CASSPRTSGSPDTQYF
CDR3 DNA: TGTGCCAGCAGTCCCCGGACTAGCGGGAGCCCAGATACGCAGTATTTT

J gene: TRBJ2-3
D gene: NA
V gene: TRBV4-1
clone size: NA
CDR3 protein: CASGVSGSTDTQYF
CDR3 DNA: TGCGCCAGCGGGGTCAGCGGGAGCACAGATACGCAGTATTTT

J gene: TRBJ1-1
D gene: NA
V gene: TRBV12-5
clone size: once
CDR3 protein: CASGLGAEQIEAFF
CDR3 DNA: TGTGCTAGTGGTTTGGGGGCAGAACAGATTGAAGCTTTCTTT

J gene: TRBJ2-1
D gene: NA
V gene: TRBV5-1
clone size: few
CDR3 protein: CASSLEGSRKQFF
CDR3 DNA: TGCGCCAGCAGCTTAGAAGGGAGTAGAAAGCAGTTCTTC

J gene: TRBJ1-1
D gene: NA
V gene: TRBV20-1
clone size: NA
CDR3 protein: CSYPGGTEAFF
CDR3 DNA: TGCTCTTACCCGGGGGGCACTGAAGCTTTCTTT

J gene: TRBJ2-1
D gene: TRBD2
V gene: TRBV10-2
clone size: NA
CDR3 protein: CASSPVGLAVYNEQFF
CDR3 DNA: TGCGCCAGCAGTCCCGTCGGACTAGCGGTCTACAATGAGCAGTTCTTC

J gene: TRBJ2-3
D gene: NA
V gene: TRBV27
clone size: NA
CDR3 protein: CASSTRGRSPDTQYF
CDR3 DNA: TGTGCCAGCAGCACACGGGGGCGCAGTCCAGATACGCAGTATTTT

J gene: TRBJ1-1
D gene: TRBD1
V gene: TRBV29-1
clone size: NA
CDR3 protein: CSVDQGEMGTEAFF
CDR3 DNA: TGCAGCGTTGACCAGGGGGAGATGGGCACTGAAGCTTTCTTT

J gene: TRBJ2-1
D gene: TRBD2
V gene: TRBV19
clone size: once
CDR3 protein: CASDIGAGGAFNEQFF
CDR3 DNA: TGTGCCAGCGACATTGGGGCGGGAGGGGCTTTCAATGAGCAGTTCTTC

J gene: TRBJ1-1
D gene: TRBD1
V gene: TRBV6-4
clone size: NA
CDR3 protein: CASSVGQGTEAFF
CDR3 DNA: TGTGCCAGCAGTGTGGGACAGGGGACTGAAGCTTTCTTT

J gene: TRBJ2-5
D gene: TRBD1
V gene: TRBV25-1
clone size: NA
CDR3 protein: CASSERRTGAILQETQYF
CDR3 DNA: TGTGCCAGCAGTGAGAGGCGAACAGGGGCTATTCTTCAAGAGACCCAGTACTTC

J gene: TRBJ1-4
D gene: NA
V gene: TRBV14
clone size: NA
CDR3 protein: CASSLPAFEKLFF
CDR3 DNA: TGTGCCAGCAGCCTTCCCGCTTTTGAAAAACTGTTTTTT

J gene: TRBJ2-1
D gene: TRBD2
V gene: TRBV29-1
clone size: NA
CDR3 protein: CSVEIAGGSYNEQFF
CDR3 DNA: TGCAGCGTTGAGATAGCGGGAGGGTCCTACAATGAGCAGTTCTTC

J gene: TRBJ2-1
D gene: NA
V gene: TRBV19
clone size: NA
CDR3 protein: CASRNSSTGLGNEQFF
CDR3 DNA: TGTGCCAGTAGGAATAGCAGCACGGGGTTGGGCAATGAGCAGTTCTTC

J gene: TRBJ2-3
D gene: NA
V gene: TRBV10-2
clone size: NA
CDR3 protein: CASTGTLTDTQYF
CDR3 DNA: TGCGCCAGCACCGGGACCTTAACAGATACGCAGTATTTT

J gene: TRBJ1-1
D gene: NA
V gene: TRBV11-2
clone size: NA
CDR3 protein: CASSFVDTEAFF
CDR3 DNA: TGTGCCAGCAGCTTCGTAGACACTGAAGCTTTCTTT

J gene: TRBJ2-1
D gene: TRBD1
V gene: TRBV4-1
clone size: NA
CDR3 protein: CASSLIGSGQGTYNEQFF
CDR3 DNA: TGCGCCAGCAGCCTCATAGGTTCGGGACAGGGGACTTACAATGAGCAGTTCTTC

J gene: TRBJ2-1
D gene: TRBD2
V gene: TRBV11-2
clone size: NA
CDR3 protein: CASSQLAGIGNEQFF
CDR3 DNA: TGTGCCAGCAGCCAGCTAGCGGGAATAGGTAATGAGCAGTTCTTC

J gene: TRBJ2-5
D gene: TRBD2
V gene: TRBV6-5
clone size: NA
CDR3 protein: CASSYSTGGLGETQYF
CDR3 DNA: TGTGCCAGCAGTTACTCAACGGGAGGGCTTGGTGAGACCCAGTACTTC

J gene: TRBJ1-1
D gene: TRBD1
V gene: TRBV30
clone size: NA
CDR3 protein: CAWNHGTGGFTEAFF
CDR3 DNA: TGTGCCTGGAATCACGGGACAGGGGGGTTCACTGAAGCTTTCTTT

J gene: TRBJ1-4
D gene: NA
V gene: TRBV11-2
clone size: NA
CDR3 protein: CASSLLKGTPGAGNEKLFF
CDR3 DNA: TGTGCCAGCAGCTTACTAAAGGGGACACCCGGCGCGGGGAATGAAAAACTGTTTTTT

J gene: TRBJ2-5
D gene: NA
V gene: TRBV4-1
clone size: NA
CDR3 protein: CASSQDRVYQETQYF
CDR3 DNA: TGCGCCAGCAGCCAAGACAGGGTGTACCAAGAGACCCAGTACTTC

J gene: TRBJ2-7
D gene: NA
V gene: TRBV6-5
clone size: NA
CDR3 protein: CASGGTVYEQYF
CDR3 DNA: TGTGCCAGCGGAGGGACAGTCTACGAGCAGTACTTC

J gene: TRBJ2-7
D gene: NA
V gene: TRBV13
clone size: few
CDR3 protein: CASSLVGGYEQYF
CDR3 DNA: TGTGCCAGCAGCTTAGTAGGGGGCTACGAGCAGTACTTC

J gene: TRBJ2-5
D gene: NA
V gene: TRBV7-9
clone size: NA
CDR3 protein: CASNVKQGPSGGETQYF
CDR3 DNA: TGTGCCAGCAACGTAAAACAGGGGCCGTCAGGAGGGGAGACCCAGTACTTC

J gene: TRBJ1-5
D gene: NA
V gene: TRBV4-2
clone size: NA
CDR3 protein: CASSQTGDSNQPQHF
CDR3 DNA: TGTGCCAGCAGCCAGACGGGGGATAGCAATCAGCCCCAGCATTTT

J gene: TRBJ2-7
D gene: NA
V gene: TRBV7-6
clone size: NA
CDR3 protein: CASSLRSGDSSYEQYF
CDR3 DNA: TGTGCCAGCAGCTTACGGTCCGGGGATAGCTCCTACGAGCAGTACTTC

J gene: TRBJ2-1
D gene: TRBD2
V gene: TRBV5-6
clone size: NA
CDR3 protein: CASSSRPFMREGWRNEQFF
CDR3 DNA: TGTGCCAGCAGCTCGCGTCCGTTTATGCGGGAGGGCTGGAGAAATGAGCAGTTCTTC

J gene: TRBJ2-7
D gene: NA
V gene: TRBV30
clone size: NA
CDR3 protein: CAWGLVGGYEQYF
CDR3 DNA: TGTGCCTGGGGACTTGTGGGAGGCTACGAGCAGTACTTC

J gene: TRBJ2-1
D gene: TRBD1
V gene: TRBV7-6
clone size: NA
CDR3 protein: CASSYSGTGGKHEQFF
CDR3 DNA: TGTGCCAGCAGCTACTCCGGGACAGGGGGTAAGCATGAGCAGTTCTTC